This T cell receptor (beta chain) was captured by sequencing in a study of blood T cells in healthy people across ages. Germline lookup yields CDR1 SGHTA and CDR2 FQGNSA. The CDR3 consists of 13 residues. The ends lost 6 bases at V and 5 bases at J; junction bases unmatched: 3. Every donor provided around 9.3 milliliters of peripheral blood. A J-beta primer mix and a sample-barcoded 5' primer were used in a second PCR of roughly 6 to 11 cycles. TCRdb reanalysed the 5' RACE reads using MiXCR and keeps one entry per CDR3 protein. The sample lists hundreds of thousands of distinct CDR3 sequences; roughly 64% were seen once.

The clonotype comes from a man aged 25-45 years in good health. The chain is built from TRBV7-2 and TRBJ1-2; 10 positions agree with TRBD1. Sequencing used blood. The CDR3 reads CASRRQGAYGYTF. The DNA of the CDR3 is TGTGCCAGCAGACGACAGGGGGCGTATGGCTACACCTTC.